Listed below are T cell receptor beta chains from one sample, sequenced in a study of regulatory T cells in long-lasting Graves disease. TCRdb re-analysed the multiplex PCR reads in MiXCR, keeping a single row per CDR3 protein. Among roughly 560,000 distinct CDR3 sequences listed, 12% were seen once. This sample was shared with a second study, whose subject was T cells in Graves' hyperthyroidism and ophthalmopathy.

Sequenced here: peripheral blood mononuclear cells (PBMCs), sampled at new diagnosis, from a patient treated with antithyroid drugs. All receptors derive from a woman under 40 with Graves disease. CDR3s include the opening cysteine and the closing phenylalanine or tryptophan. The order of the fields is D gene, J gene, clone size, V gene, CDR3 DNA, CDR3 protein. The D gene is left open where the match is weak. The size of a clone is reported for some rows only, either as once, few or many, or as a class for expanded clones.

D gene: -
J gene: TRBJ2-1
clone size: -
V gene: TRBV3-1
CDR3 DNA: TGTGCCAGCACCCTCAGGGGCGTCCACAATGAGCAGTTCTTC
CDR3 protein: CASTLRGVHNEQFF

D gene: -
J gene: TRBJ1-1
clone size: few
V gene: TRBV19
CDR3 DNA: TGTGCCAGTAGTATCCGGGACCTGAACACTGAAGCTTTCTTT
CDR3 protein: CASSIRDLNTEAFF

D gene: -
J gene: TRBJ1-2
clone size: many
V gene: TRBV19
CDR3 DNA: TGTGCCAGTAGGGAAATGTATGACATCACCAACTATGGCTACACCTTC
CDR3 protein: CASREMYDITNYGYTF

D gene: -
J gene: TRBJ2-5
clone size: many
V gene: TRBV2
CDR3 DNA: TGTGCCAGCAGTGAAACTTGGGCCGAGACCCAGTACTTC
CDR3 protein: CASSETWAETQYF

D gene: -
J gene: TRBJ1-1
clone size: many
V gene: TRBV7-9
CDR3 DNA: TGTGCCAACAGCCGTGGCGACAGCAACACTGAAGCTTTCTTT
CDR3 protein: CANSRGDSNTEAFF

D gene: -
J gene: TRBJ1-1
clone size: many
V gene: TRBV19
CDR3 DNA: TGTGCCAGTAGTATCTACCGTGGTGAAGCTTTCTTT
CDR3 protein: CASSIYRGEAFF

D gene: -
J gene: TRBJ2-5
clone size: many
V gene: TRBV11-2
CDR3 DNA: TGTGCCAGCAGCCGAAACCCAGAGACCCAGTACTTC
CDR3 protein: CASSRNPETQYF

D gene: TRBD2
J gene: TRBJ2-7
clone size: few
V gene: TRBV20-1
CDR3 DNA: TGCAGTGCTAGAGATAGGCGGCTAGCGGGAGTCGAGCAGTACTTC
CDR3 protein: CSARDRRLAGVEQYF

D gene: -
J gene: TRBJ2-6
clone size: many
V gene: TRBV7-8
CDR3 DNA: TGTGCCAGCAGCTTAGGGGACAAGGGAACTGGGGCCAACGTCCTGACTTTC
CDR3 protein: CASSLGDKGTGANVLTF

D gene: -
J gene: TRBJ2-1
clone size: many
V gene: TRBV29-1
CDR3 DNA: TGCAGCGTTGAACAGCTGGGCAATGAGCAGTTCTTC
CDR3 protein: CSVEQLGNEQFF

D gene: TRBD2
J gene: TRBJ2-1
clone size: few
V gene: TRBV20-1
CDR3 DNA: TGCAGTTCACGGGGGGAGTGGAATGGGCAGTTCTTC
CDR3 protein: CSSRGEWNGQFF

D gene: -
J gene: TRBJ2-7
clone size: -
V gene: TRBV5-6
CDR3 DNA: TGTGCCAGCAGCTTGGGTAGCAGCGCCCTCAGCGAGCAGTACTTC
CDR3 protein: CASSLGSSALSEQYF

D gene: -
J gene: TRBJ2-1
clone size: many
V gene: TRBV4-3
CDR3 DNA: TGCGCCAGCAGCCAAGATAGGCAGGGGAGCTCCTACAATGAGCAGTTCTTC
CDR3 protein: CASSQDRQGSSYNEQFF

D gene: -
J gene: TRBJ1-4
clone size: -
V gene: TRBV6-1
CDR3 DNA: TGTGCCAGCAGTAGAATCGGATCTAATGAAAAACTGTTTTTT
CDR3 protein: CASSRIGSNEKLFF

D gene: -
J gene: TRBJ2-3
clone size: -
V gene: TRBV5-1
CDR3 DNA: TGCGCCAGCAGCTTGACCGGACTGGGAGATACGCAGTATTTT
CDR3 protein: CASSLTGLGDTQYF

D gene: TRBD2
J gene: TRBJ2-1
clone size: few
V gene: TRBV6-1
CDR3 DNA: TGTGCCAGCAGACAGAGACTAGCGGGTAATGAGCAGTTCTTC
CDR3 protein: CASRQRLAGNEQFF

D gene: -
J gene: TRBJ1-5
clone size: many
V gene: TRBV19
CDR3 DNA: TGTGCCAGTAGTATCCGGGACTTGGGCTATCAGCCCCAGCATTTT
CDR3 protein: CASSIRDLGYQPQHF

D gene: TRBD1
J gene: TRBJ2-4
clone size: few
V gene: TRBV6-5
CDR3 DNA: TGTGCCAGCAGTTCCACTCGGGACAGAATAGCCAAAAACATTCAGTACTTC
CDR3 protein: CASSSTRDRIAKNIQYF

D gene: TRBD2
J gene: TRBJ2-4
clone size: many
V gene: TRBV20-1
CDR3 DNA: TGCAGTGCTAGCATTTATGGCGGGAGCCACATTCAGTACTTC
CDR3 protein: CSASIYGGSHIQYF

D gene: -
J gene: TRBJ2-7
clone size: few
V gene: TRBV27
CDR3 DNA: TGTGCCAGCAGTCCACACGGCGGCAGGGGAAGCTACGAGCAGTACTTC
CDR3 protein: CASSPHGGRGSYEQYF

D gene: TRBD2
J gene: TRBJ2-2
clone size: many
V gene: TRBV28
CDR3 DNA: TGTGCCAGCAGTTCGCGAACGGGACTAGCGGGAGCCACCGGGGAGCTGTTTTTT
CDR3 protein: CASSSRTGLAGATGELFF

D gene: -
J gene: TRBJ1-1
clone size: many
V gene: TRBV12-3/TRBV12-4
CDR3 DNA: TGTGCCAGCAGTTTTCAGGAGAACACTGAAGCTTTCTTT
CDR3 protein: CASSFQENTEAFF

D gene: TRBD2
J gene: TRBJ2-7
clone size: many
V gene: TRBV13
CDR3 DNA: TGTGCCAGCAGCCTCAGTATAGCGGGGAAATCCTACGAGCAGTACTTC
CDR3 protein: CASSLSIAGKSYEQYF

D gene: TRBD1
J gene: TRBJ1-2
clone size: many
V gene: TRBV30
CDR3 DNA: TGTGCCTGGGGCGCGGGACAGGGGTTAGTCTACACCTTC
CDR3 protein: CAWGAGQGLVYTF

D gene: -
J gene: TRBJ1-6
clone size: many
V gene: TRBV7-9
CDR3 DNA: TGTGCCAGCAGCTTAACATCCTACAGGGATGCGGATTCACCCCTCCACTTT
CDR3 protein: CASSLTSYRDADSPLHF

D gene: -
J gene: TRBJ2-7
clone size: many
V gene: TRBV5-1
CDR3 DNA: TGCGCCAGCAGCTTGGAGGGGCGACCCTACGAGCAGTACTTC
CDR3 protein: CASSLEGRPYEQYF

D gene: -
J gene: TRBJ2-2
clone size: few
V gene: TRBV2
CDR3 DNA: TGTGCCAGCAGTGGCCGGGACCTCCGACCGAACACCGGGGAGCTGTTTTTT
CDR3 protein: CASSGRDLRPNTGELFF

D gene: -
J gene: TRBJ1-2
clone size: many
V gene: TRBV18
CDR3 DNA: TGTGCCAGCAGTCCCTCCTACTATGGCTACACCTTC
CDR3 protein: CASSPSYYGYTF

D gene: TRBD1
J gene: TRBJ2-1
clone size: many
V gene: TRBV19
CDR3 DNA: TGTGCCAGTGGGCTAACAGGGGGTCACAATGAGCAGTTCTTC
CDR3 protein: CASGLTGGHNEQFF

D gene: -
J gene: TRBJ2-1
clone size: few
V gene: TRBV10-1
CDR3 DNA: TGCGCCAGCAGTCCCGACAGCCCAGTAGGCAATGAGCAGTTCTTC
CDR3 protein: CASSPDSPVGNEQFF

D gene: -
J gene: TRBJ2-3
clone size: -
V gene: TRBV6-1
CDR3 DNA: TGTGCCAGCAGTGGATACATAGCGGTAGGCACAGATACGCAGTATTTT
CDR3 protein: CASSGYIAVGTDTQYF

D gene: TRBD1
J gene: TRBJ2-7
clone size: -
V gene: TRBV5-8
CDR3 DNA: TGTGCCAGCAGCTTTGCCGGGACAGGGAACCGATACGAGCAGTACTTC
CDR3 protein: CASSFAGTGNRYEQYF

D gene: TRBD1
J gene: TRBJ2-1
clone size: few
V gene: TRBV10-2
CDR3 DNA: TGCGCCAGCAGGGGACAGGGGGTGTACAGTCCCCAATACAATGAGCAGTTCTTC
CDR3 protein: CASRGQGVYSPQYNEQFF

D gene: -
J gene: TRBJ2-1
clone size: many
V gene: TRBV20-1
CDR3 DNA: TGCAGTGCTAGTTCAGGGGAGGCTTACAATGAGCAGTTCTTC
CDR3 protein: CSASSGEAYNEQFF

D gene: TRBD1
J gene: TRBJ2-4
clone size: many
V gene: TRBV2
CDR3 DNA: TGTGCCAGCACCGCGGGACAGGGGACCAAAAACATTCAGTACTTC
CDR3 protein: CASTAGQGTKNIQYF

D gene: TRBD2
J gene: TRBJ2-1
clone size: many
V gene: TRBV20-1
CDR3 DNA: TGCAGTGCTAGACCGCCGGGACTAGGGTTCAATGAGCAGTTCTTC
CDR3 protein: CSARPPGLGFNEQFF

D gene: -
J gene: TRBJ2-7
clone size: many
V gene: TRBV28
CDR3 DNA: TGTGCCAGCATAAACGGGAACTCCTACGAGCAGTACTTC
CDR3 protein: CASINGNSYEQYF

D gene: -
J gene: TRBJ2-3
clone size: many
V gene: TRBV7-2
CDR3 DNA: TGTGCCAGCAGCCGTCAATTCACAGATACGCAGTATTTT
CDR3 protein: CASSRQFTDTQYF

D gene: TRBD2
J gene: TRBJ2-1
clone size: many
V gene: TRBV29-1
CDR3 DNA: TGCAGCGTCCCCGGGACTAGAAGACTCTATGAGCAGTTCTTC
CDR3 protein: CSVPGTRRLYEQFF

D gene: -
J gene: TRBJ2-2
clone size: -
V gene: TRBV5-1
CDR3 DNA: TGCGCCAGCAGCGGTCGCTCTATGAACACCGGGGAGCTGTTTTTT
CDR3 protein: CASSGRSMNTGELFF

D gene: -
J gene: TRBJ1-1
clone size: many
V gene: TRBV5-6
CDR3 DNA: TGTGCCGGCAGTGGGTCAAAACAAGGAAACACTGAAGCTTTCTTT
CDR3 protein: CAGSGSKQGNTEAFF

D gene: TRBD1
J gene: TRBJ2-7
clone size: many
V gene: TRBV20-1
CDR3 DNA: TGCAGTGCTAGCGAGGGACAGGGAATCCGCGAGCAGTACTTC
CDR3 protein: CSASEGQGIREQYF

D gene: -
J gene: TRBJ2-3
clone size: -
V gene: TRBV20-1
CDR3 DNA: TGCAGTGCTAGAGCGGGACTTCACGGAGATACGCAGTATTTT
CDR3 protein: CSARAGLHGDTQYF